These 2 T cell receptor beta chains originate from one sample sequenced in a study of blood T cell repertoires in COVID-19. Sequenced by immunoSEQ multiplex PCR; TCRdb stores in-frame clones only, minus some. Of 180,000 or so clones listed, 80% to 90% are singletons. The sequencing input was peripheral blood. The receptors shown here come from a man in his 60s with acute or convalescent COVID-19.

The CDR3 loop is CASSLGERQGGDAFF. In DNA, the CDR3 is TGCGCCAGCAGCTTGGGTGAACGTCAGGGCGGGGATGCTTTCTTT. V and J are TRBV5-1 and TRBJ1-1; a weak D match, TRBD1 (5 bases). The CDR3 has 15 amino acids. Trimming pared 0 bases from V and 11 bases from J, leaving 20 bases between. Germline-derived CDR1 and CDR2 are SGHRS and YFSETQ. Looking up the rest from reference TRBV5-1 and TRBJ1-1 gives the full variable domain: KAGVTQTPRYLIKTRGQQVTLSCSPISGHRSVSWYQQTPGQGLQFLFEYFSETQRNKGNFPGRFSGRQFSNSRSEMNVSTLELGDSALYLCASSLGERQGGDAFFGQGTRLTVV.

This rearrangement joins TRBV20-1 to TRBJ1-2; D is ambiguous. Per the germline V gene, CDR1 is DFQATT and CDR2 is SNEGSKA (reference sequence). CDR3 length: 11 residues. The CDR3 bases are TGCAGCTCCGGGTCCCTATATGGCTACACCTTC. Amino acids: CSSGSLYGYTF.